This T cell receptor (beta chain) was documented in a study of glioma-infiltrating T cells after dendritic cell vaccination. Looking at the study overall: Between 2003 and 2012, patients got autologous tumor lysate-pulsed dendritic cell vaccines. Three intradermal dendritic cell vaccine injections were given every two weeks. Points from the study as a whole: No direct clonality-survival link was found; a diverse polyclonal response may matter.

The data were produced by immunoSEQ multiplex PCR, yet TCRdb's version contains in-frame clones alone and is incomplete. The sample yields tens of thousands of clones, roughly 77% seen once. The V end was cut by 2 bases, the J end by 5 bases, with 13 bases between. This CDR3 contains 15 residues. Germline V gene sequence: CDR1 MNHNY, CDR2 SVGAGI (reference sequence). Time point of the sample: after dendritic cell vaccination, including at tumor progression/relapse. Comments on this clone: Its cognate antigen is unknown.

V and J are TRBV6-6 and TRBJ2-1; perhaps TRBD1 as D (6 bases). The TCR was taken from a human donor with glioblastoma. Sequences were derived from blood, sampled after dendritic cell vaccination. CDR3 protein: CASSYGQGYHNEQFF. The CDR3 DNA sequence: TGTGCCAGCAGTTACGGGCAGGGGTACCACAATGAGCAGTTCTTC.